Following are 32 T cell receptor beta chains from one sample sequenced in a study of blood T cell repertoires in COVID-19 (dated by TCRdb to about 2020). The method was the immunoSEQ multiplex PCR assay. The table was pulled from immuneACCESS by TCRdb, which kept in-frame rearrangements only. Such tables lose some clones; where checked, under half of the loss comes from unresolved V genes, and the rest has no known cause. The sample yields some 130,000 clones; about 89% were counted once. The top ten clonotypes cover around 4.5% of the sample. Source material: peripheral blood. The origin of the receptors is a man aged 55 to 70 with COVID-19, enrolled during active disease.

The chain has TRBV28 and TRBJ1-2; unclear D gene. V was clipped by 4 bases and J by 5 bases, with 14 bases between them. The length of the CDR3 is 14 residues. Germline CDR1 MDHEN, CDR2 SYDVKM. In DNA, the CDR3 is TGTGCCAGCAGTTGGCCCGACGGGAGATATGGCTACACCTTC. Encoded protein: CASSWPDGRYGYTF.

V usage is TRBV19 and J usage is TRBJ1-1; D is unresolved. This CDR3 is built from 12 residues. Trimming stripped 2 bases from V and 13 bases from J, with 14 bases between. CDR1 is LNHDA and CDR2 is SQIVND in the germline V gene (reference sequence). The CDR3 nucleotides read TGTGCCAGTAGTATAAGCGGCCAACTCTATTTCTTT. Amino acid sequence: CASSISGQLYFF.

The J gene is TRBJ2-5, the V gene TRBV9, with TRBD1 identical over 7 bases. CDR1 and CDR2 (germline): SGDLS, YYNGEE. The length of the CDR3 is 16 residues. J was trimmed by 1 base and V by 0 bases; bases with no gene match: 6. CDR3 in amino acids: CASSVVAGGPQETQYF. The CDR3 coding sequence is TGTGCCAGCAGCGTAGTTGCAGGGGGTCCCCAAGAGACCCAGTACTTC.

The V gene is TRBV11-3, the J gene TRBJ1-1; D unclear. The CDR3 contains 13 residues. V gave up 3 bases and J gave up 1 base, with 6 bases separating them. CDR1 and CDR2 from the germline V gene are SGHNT and YENEEA. The CDR3, as DNA: TGTGCCAGCAGCTTGACACAGAACACTGAAGCTTTCTTT. Translation: CASSLTQNTEAFF.

This sequence joins TRBV7-2 and TRBJ2-7; TRBD2 aligns across 9 bases. Germline assignment: CDR1 SGHTA and CDR2 FQGNSA. Losses at the gene ends were 0 bases for V and 5 bases for J; bases not matched to a gene: 5. The CDR3 extends over 15 amino acids. Here the CDR3 DNA reads TGTGCCAGCAGCTTAGCTAGCGGGGGTATTAACGAGCAGTACTTC. Amino acid sequence: CASSLASGGINEQYF.

V usage is TRBV28 and J usage is TRBJ1-5; D is undetermined. The CDR3 extends over 14 amino acids. Trimming stripped 10 bases from V and 2 bases from J, with 15 bases between. Germline V gene data show CDR1 as MDHEN and CDR2 as SYDVKM. The chain's CDR3 is CATVKYSRNQPQHF. In DNA, the CDR3 is TGTGCCACTGTCAAGTACTCGCGCAATCAGCCCCAGCATTTT. Full variable domain (outside the CDR3, taken from reference TRBV28 and TRBJ1-5): DVKVTQSSRYLVKRTGEKVFLECVQDMDHENMFWYRQDPGLGLRLIYFSYDVKMKEKGDIPEGYSVSREKKERFSLILESASTNQTSMYLCATVKYSRNQPQHFGDGTRLSIL.

The gene calls are TRBV9 and TRBJ2-3; D is perhaps TRBD1 (6 bases). CDR1 is SGDLS and CDR2 is YYNGEE in the germline V gene. The V and J ends lost 3 bases and 10 bases respectively, with 18 bases between them. CDR3 length: 14 amino acids. CDR3: CASSAMDSFSPQYF. As DNA, the CDR3 is TGTGCCAGCAGCGCTATGGACAGTTTCTCTCCGCAGTATTTT.

This CDR3 is CASSPLTGNSGANVLTF. CDR3 DNA: TGTGCCAGCAGTCCACTCACAGGGAACTCTGGGGCCAACGTCCTGACTTTC. This rearrangement joins TRBV28 to TRBJ2-6; the D gene is possibly TRBD1 (6 bases). The CDR3 is 17 amino acids. Per germline, CDR1 MDHEN and CDR2 SYDVKM. The ends were cut back, 5 bases at V and 0 bases at J, with 14 bases in the middle.

This chain links TRBV11-2 with TRBJ2-5, with D possibly being TRBD2 (6 bases). Germline values: CDR1 SGHAT, CDR2 FQNNGV. The V end was cut by 4 bases, the J end by 7 bases, with 25 bases between. The CDR3 length is 17 residues. The CDR3 here is CASSSNHPGVSMATQYF. In DNA, the CDR3 is TGTGCCAGCAGCTCAAACCACCCGGGGGTTAGTATGGCGACCCAGTACTTC.

This clone was picked up a small number of times. The chain carries TRBV28 and TRBJ1-2; maybe TRBD1 (5 bases). V was trimmed by 5 bases and J by 8 bases, leaving 21 bases between them. CDR1 and CDR2 from the germline V gene are MDHEN and SYDVKM. This CDR3 is 15 amino acids long. The CDR3 DNA follows: TGTGCCAGCAGTCCCACTGGACATCTGATTGGGGGCTACACCTTC. Translation: CASSPTGHLIGGYTF.

The chain couples TRBV19 to TRBJ1-1; 8 positions agree with TRBD1. The CDR3 has 14 amino acids. CDR1 is LNHDA and CDR2 is SQIVND in the germline V gene (reference sequence). Trimming removed 6 bases from V and 4 bases from J; junction bases left unmatched: 7. In DNA form, the CDR3 reads TGTGCCAGTAGGGTGACAGGGGCCCGCACTGAAGCTTTCTTT. It specifies CASRVTGARTEAFF.

This CDR3 is CASSSRASGVADTQYF. Here the CDR3 DNA reads TGTGCCAGTAGTAGTAGGGCTAGCGGGGTCGCAGATACGCAGTATTTT. The chain employs TRBV19 and TRBJ2-3, with 9 bases aligning to TRBD2. The CDR3 consists of 16 residues. Germline assignment: CDR1 LNHDA and CDR2 SQIVND (reference sequence). V shed 4 bases and J 4 bases; nucleotides not matched to a gene: 9.

The chain combines TRBV11-2 with TRBJ1-5, with TRBD1 matching over 10 bases. The CDR3 is 15 residues long. Germline V gives CDR1 SGHAT, CDR2 FQNNGV. J was trimmed by 6 bases and V by 2 bases; bases with no gene match: 4. CDR3 sequence: CASSLMGQGSQPQHF. The CDR3 DNA follows: TGTGCCAGCAGCTTAATGGGACAGGGGTCTCAGCCCCAGCATTTT. Variable domain in full (rest from reference TRBV11-2 and TRBJ1-5): EAGVAQSPRYKIIEKRQSVAFWCNPISGHATLYWYQQILGQGPKLLIQFQNNGVVDDSQLPKDRFSAERLKGVDSTLKIQPAKLEDSAVYLCASSLMGQGSQPQHFGDGTRLSIL.

CDR3 coding DNA: TGTGCCATGAACAGGGGGCTCAACACCGGGGAGCTGTTTTTT. It codes for CAMNRGLNTGELFF. The J gene is TRBJ2-2, the V gene TRBV10-3; 9 nucleotides agree with TRBD1. From germline, CDR1 is ENHRY and CDR2 SYGVKD. The CDR3 sequence is 14 residues long. Trimming removed 9 bases from V and 2 bases from J; junction bases left unmatched: 4.

This clone has just a few counts. The genes are TRBV19 and TRBJ1-5; 11 bases agree with TRBD1. V was pared by 6 bases and J by 4 bases, with 11 bases of the junction left unmatched. Germline values: CDR1 LNHDA, CDR2 SQIVND (reference sequence). The CDR3 has 17 residues. Here the CDR3 reads CASRPLRDRGRNQPQHF. CDR3 in DNA: TGTGCCAGTAGGCCCCTCCGGGACAGGGGGAGGAATCAGCCCCAGCATTTT.

The J gene is TRBJ2-1, the V gene TRBV5-1; 9 bases are shared with TRBD2. J gave up 5 bases and V 0 bases, and 3 bases lay outside the gene matches. Germline V gene lookup returns CDR1 SGHRS and CDR2 YFSETQ. The CDR3 is 15 amino acids. The CDR3 sequence is CASSLAASGNNEQFF. CDR3 DNA sequence: TGCGCCAGCAGCTTGGCGGCTAGCGGGAACAATGAGCAGTTCTTC.

The chain couples TRBV28 to TRBJ2-7; 12 nucleotides agree with TRBD1. CDR1 and CDR2 from the germline V gene are MDHEN and SYDVKM. The CDR3 consists of 15 residues. The ends lost 2 bases at V and 5 bases at J; junction bases unmatched: 4. CDR3 amino acids: CASSLPGTGGHEQYF. CDR3 sequence (DNA): TGTGCCAGCAGTTTACCCGGGACAGGGGGCCACGAGCAGTACTTC.

The chain has TRBV5-1 and TRBJ1-1, with unresolved D. Germline lookup yields CDR1 SGHRS and CDR2 YFSETQ. V lost 4 bases to trimming and J lost 1 base, with 8 bases between them. This CDR3 has 13 amino acids. Here the CDR3 reads CASSTATNTEAFF. The CDR3 bases are TGCGCCAGCAGCACTGCTACGAACACTGAAGCTTTCTTT.

This chain uses TRBV28 with TRBJ1-2, with 7 bases fitting TRBD1. Losses at the gene ends were 6 bases for V and 8 bases for J; bases not matched to a gene: 9. This CDR3 is 13 amino acids long. CDR1 and CDR2 from the germline V gene are MDHEN and SYDVKM. The CDR3 nucleotides read TGTGCCAGCAGCAAACAGGGGCCCCGGGGCTACACCTTC. Protein sequence: CASSKQGPRGYTF.

The rearrangement links TRBV19 to TRBJ1-1; TRBD1 might be the D (5 bases). Trimming removed 3 bases from V and 3 bases from J, with 8 bases in between. This CDR3 spans 13 amino acids. Germline loops: CDR1 LNHDA, CDR2 SQIVND (reference sequence). Written as DNA, the CDR3 is TGTGCCAGTAGTATCGGGGGGTACACTGAAGCTTTCTTT. Protein sequence: CASSIGGYTEAFF.

This clone was recorded a few times. The chain couples TRBV19 to TRBJ1-2; D remains ambiguous. The germline V gene encodes CDR1 LNHDA and CDR2 SQIVND (reference sequence). The CDR3 has 15 residues. V was clipped by 5 bases and J by 5 bases, with 18 bases between them. The CDR3 bases are TGTGCCAGTAGTGTCGGACGGGCGACTAGGTATGGCTACACCTTC. This encodes CASSVGRATRYGYTF.

V usage is TRBV10-3 and J usage is TRBJ2-1, with D hard to call. Trimming left V 8 bases short and J 5 bases short, with 7 bases between. Germline-derived CDR1 and CDR2 are ENHRY and SYGVKD. The CDR3 loop spans 11 amino acids. The CDR3 DNA sequence: TGTGCCATCGCCCGGGACAATGAGCAGTTCTTC. Its protein is CAIARDNEQFF.

The rearrangement joins TRBV3-1 (or the pseudogene TRBV3-2) to TRBJ1-1; 7 positions agree with TRBD1. Per the germline V gene, CDR1 is LGHDT and CDR2 is YNNKEL (reference sequence). Trimming removed 0 bases from V and 5 bases from J; junction bases left unmatched: 12. The CDR3 extends over 17 amino acids. In DNA, the CDR3 is TGTGCCAGCAGCCAAGACCCAAGGACAGGTCCGGGGACTGAAGCTTTCTTT. Translated, it gives CASSQDPRTGPGTEAFF.

With respect to this clone: The identical CDR3 is also encoded by other nucleotide sequences in the sample. Here the CDR3 DNA reads TGTGCCAGCAGCGAACAGGGGCGGACCGGGGAGCTGTTTTTT. Its protein product is CASSEQGRTGELFF. This chain connects TRBV6-4 to TRBJ2-2, with 7 positions matching TRBD1. CDR1 is MRHNA, CDR2 SNTAGT, per germline. This CDR3 is built from 14 residues. The J segment lost 5 bases and the V segment lost 6 bases, leaving 6 bases of the junction unmatched.

The gene calls are TRBV6-4 and TRBJ1-5; a possible D gene is TRBD1 (6 bases). V dropped 4 bases and J dropped 4 bases, with 8 bases sitting between them. The CDR3 sequence is 13 residues long. The germline V gene has CDR1 MRHNA and CDR2 SNTAGT. DNA of the CDR3: TGTGCCAGCAGTGTGGACAGAAATCAGCCCCAGCATTTT. Amino acids: CASSVDRNQPQHF.

The V and J genes are TRBV9 and TRBJ1-3; 8 bases line up with TRBD1. Germline V gene data show CDR1 as SGDLS and CDR2 as YYNGEE. CDR3 length: 15 amino acids. The V gene end was trimmed by 4 bases and the J gene end by 3 bases; junction bases not matched to a gene: 6. The CDR3 DNA reads as TGTGCCAGCAGCAACGACAGGGGAGGTGGAAACACCATATATTTT. Its protein is CASSNDRGGGNTIYF.

This rearrangement joins TRBV12-3 or TRBV12-4 to TRBJ1-1, with a tentative D call TRBD1 (5 bases). V gave up 5 bases and J gave up 10 bases, with 14 bases separating them. The CDR3 consists of 12 residues. The CDR3: CASSPSGLSAFF. As DNA, the CDR3 is TGTGCCAGCAGTCCATCAGGGCTTTCAGCTTTCTTT.

The V gene is TRBV5-1, the J gene TRBJ2-1, with D possibly matching TRBD1 (5 bases). Germline CDR1 is SGHRS and CDR2 is YFSETQ. Trimming took 0 bases from V and 8 from J, leaving 12 bases between them. This CDR3 comprises 14 residues. The CDR3 bases are TGCGCCAGCAGCTTGGTCAGGGATGGATATGAGCAGTTCTTC. This codes for CASSLVRDGYEQFF.

This clone was recorded a few times. The rearrangement joins TRBV29-1 to TRBJ1-1, with TRBD1 as a possible D gene (6 bases). This CDR3 has 17 amino acids. Trimming pared 2 bases from V and 0 bases from J, leaving 19 bases between. Germline V gene lookup returns CDR1 SQVTM and CDR2 ANQGSEA. This CDR3 reads CSVERQGRSSMNTEAFF. CDR3 DNA: TGCAGCGTTGAAAGGCAGGGGCGGTCGAGCATGAACACTGAAGCTTTCTTT.

The chain links TRBV7-3 to TRBJ1-1; 9 positions agree with TRBD1. CDR3 size: 15 residues. Germline V gives CDR1 SGHTA, CDR2 FQGTGA. The V and J ends lost 5 bases and 0 bases, in that order; junction bases with no gene match: 4. The CDR3 DNA sequence: TGTGCCAGCAGCATTGGGACAGGGTTGAACACTGAAGCTTTCTTT. Amino acid sequence: CASSIGTGLNTEAFF.

The chain couples TRBV29-1 to TRBJ1-1, with 8 bases lining up with TRBD1. This CDR3 has 13 residues. Germline CDR1 is SQVTM and CDR2 is ANQGSEA. V gave up 4 bases and J gave up 0 bases; unmatched junction bases: 1. The chain's CDR3 is CSVGTGLNTEAFF. The CDR3 region has the DNA TGCAGCGTTGGGACAGGGTTGAACACTGAAGCTTTCTTT.

The chain uses TRBV7-8 and TRBJ1-5, with 9 bases fitting TRBD1. Per the germline V gene, CDR1 is SGHVS and CDR2 is FQNEAQ. This CDR3 is built from 16 residues. With V trimmed by 4 bases and J by 1 base, 5 bases remained unmatched. The CDR3 loop is CASSSVGTGSNQPQHF. CDR3 nucleotides: TGTGCCAGCAGCTCAGTAGGGACAGGGAGCAATCAGCCCCAGCATTTT.